Below are 18 T cell receptor beta chains sequenced from a single sample in a study of T cell repertoires in cytomegalovirus infection. TCRdb ran MiXCR on the reads and lists one entry per CDR3 protein. The sample holds roughly 720,000 distinct CDR3 sequences; under 40% are singletons and the top ten take around 2.8%. The source material was PBMCs. Source of these receptors: a human donor in good health (CMV status not recorded). Some clones in this sample may be carry-over from other donors' samples.

This clonotype was seen at least ten times. This chain connects TRBV11-2 to TRBJ2-7; D gene ambiguous. The CDR3 length is 13 residues. Germline V gene sequence: CDR1 SGHAT, CDR2 FQNNGV. Deletions cut 0 bases from V and 7 bases from J, with 10 bases between. The CDR3 nucleotides are TGTGCCAGCAGCTTAGATCCCCCACAAGAGCAGTACTTC. It yields the protein CASSLDPPQEQYF.

V and J are TRBV5-1 and TRBJ1-4, with D unresolved. This CDR3 comprises 15 residues. The V gene's germline CDR1 is SGHRS and CDR2 YFSETQ. With 2 bases removed from V and 0 bases from J, the gap between germline ends came to 8 bases. The CDR3 DNA is TGCGCCAGCAGCTTAGACGTCGCAACTAATGAAAAACTGTTTTTT. Translated, it gives CASSLDVATNEKLFF. Complete variable domain (other parts from reference TRBV5-1 and TRBJ1-4): KAGVTQTPRYLIKTRGQQVTLSCSPISGHRSVSWYQQTPGQGLQFLFEYFSETQRNKGNFPGRFSGRQFSNSRSEMNVSTLELGDSALYLCASSLDVATNEKLFFGSGTQLSVL.

V gene TRBV3-1 combines with J gene TRBJ2-5; tentative D call: TRBD2 (6 bases). This CDR3 spans 16 amino acids. Trimming shortened V by 6 bases and J by 5 bases, and 22 bases separated the two germline ends. In germline, CDR1 is LGHDT, CDR2 YNNKEL (reference sequence). This CDR3 reads CASRSNLAGGQETQYF. The CDR3 DNA is TGTGCCAGCAGATCAAATCTAGCAGGAGGGCAGGAGACCCAGTACTTC.

At least ten counts were recorded for this clonotype. The chain couples TRBV12-3 or TRBV12-4 to TRBJ2-1, with D hard to call. Trimming stripped 8 bases from V and 5 bases from J, with 16 bases between. This CDR3 spans 14 amino acids. CDR3 nucleotide sequence: TGTGCCAGCGTAGGAACCTCATATAACAATGAGCAGTTCTTC. This gives the protein CASVGTSYNNEQFF.

This clonotype was found many times. The V call is TRBV7-8, the J call TRBJ2-7, with TRBD2 as a possible D gene (5 bases). Germline CDR1 SGHVS, CDR2 FQNEAQ. Trimming cost V 1 base and J 6 bases, with 7 bases left between them. The CDR3 runs to 12 residues. CDR3 sequence: CASSLEAGEQYF. The CDR3 nucleotides read TGTGCCAGCAGCTTAGAGGCGGGCGAGCAGTACTTC.

The chain carries TRBV28 and TRBJ2-2; the match to TRBD1 covers 10 bases. Germline V gene data show CDR1 as MDHEN and CDR2 as SYDVKM. The CDR3 runs to 18 residues. V was pared by 7 bases and J by 6 bases, with 17 bases of the junction left unmatched. CDR3 coding DNA: TGTGCCAGCACCCAAAACCCCTCCGGGACAGGGGTGGCCGGGGAGCTGTTTTTT. It specifies CASTQNPSGTGVAGELFF. Filled out from reference TRBV28 and TRBJ2-2, the complete variable domain reads DVKVTQSSRYLVKRTGEKVFLECVQDMDHENMFWYRQDPGLGLRLIYFSYDVKMKEKGDIPEGYSVSREKKERFSLILESASTNQTSMYLCASTQNPSGTGVAGELFFGEGSRLTVL.

This clonotype occurred a few times. The CDR3 sequence is CASSPPGGVKPQHF. The CDR3 DNA reads as TGTGCCAGCAGCCCCCCGGGCGGTGTTAAGCCCCAGCATTTT. The rearrangement joins TRBV7-9 to TRBJ1-5; D uncertain. CDR1 is SEHNR and CDR2 is FQNEAQ in the germline V gene (reference sequence). V was pared by 5 bases and J by 8 bases, with 16 bases between. CDR3 length: 14 residues.

There are a few counts of this clonotype. CDR3 DNA: TGTGCCAGCAGTAACAGGGCCTCGAGGGAAAAACTGTTTTTT. As protein: CASSNRASREKLFF. This sequence joins TRBV6-1 and TRBJ1-4; maybe TRBD1 (6 bases). There are 14 residues in the CDR3. With 5 bases removed from V and 8 bases from J, the gap between germline ends came to 15 bases. CDR1 and CDR2 (germline): MNHNS, SASEGT.

This clonotype was observed many times. The J gene is TRBJ1-2, the V gene TRBV7-9; D is ambiguous. Germline-derived CDR1 and CDR2 are SEHNR and FQNEAQ (reference sequence). The CDR3 runs to 15 residues. Trimming shortened V by 5 bases and J by 0 bases, and 13 bases separated the two germline ends. In nucleotides, the CDR3 is TGTGCCAGCAGCCACCTCTTGTTAACTAACTATGGCTACACCTTC. It encodes CASSHLLLTNYGYTF.

This clonotype was counted a few times. The chain combines TRBV7-4 with TRBJ1-4; a weak D match, TRBD1 (5 bases). The CDR3 is made up of 16 amino acids. Germline V gives CDR1 SGHVT, CDR2 SQSDAQ. Trimming took 6 bases from V and 0 from J, leaving 14 bases between them. The CDR3 DNA reads as TGTGCCAGCAGGCGACCTCAGGGAGCAACTAATGAAAAACTGTTTTTT. Translated: CASRRPQGATNEKLFF. The whole variable domain, remainder taken from reference TRBV7-4 and TRBJ1-4, is GAGVSQSPRYKVAKRGRDVALRCDSISGHVTLYWYRQTLGQGSEVLTYSQSDAQRDKSGRPSGRFSAERPERSVSTLKIQRTEQGDSAVYLCASRRPQGATNEKLFFGSGTQLSVL.

J is TRBJ1-6 and V is TRBV19, with 7 positions matching TRBD1. Germline CDR1 is LNHDA and CDR2 is SQIVND (reference sequence). The junction had 4 bases not matched to a gene; V was cut back by 7 bases and J by 1 base. The CDR3 totals 15 residues. The CDR3 sequence: CASNRGNSYNSPLHF. CDR3 in DNA: TGTGCCAGTAACAGGGGTAATTCCTATAATTCACCCCTCCACTTT.

The chain is built from TRBV27 and TRBJ2-7, with D possibly being TRBD2 (7 bases). With 6 bases removed from V and 4 bases from J, the gap between germline ends came to 22 bases. The CDR3 is 16 amino acids. Germline CDR1 reads MNHEY; CDR2 reads SMNVEV (reference sequence). CDR3 DNA: TGTGCCAGCAGCCTTCTAGGGGGGGACACGACTTACGAGCAGTACTTC. It yields the protein CASSLLGGDTTYEQYF.

The rearrangement joins TRBV19 to TRBJ1-5, with 11 bases matching TRBD1. This CDR3 region has 16 residues. Germline V lookup: CDR1 LNHDA, CDR2 SQIVND (reference sequence). The trim removed 10 bases at V and 1 base at J, leaving 9 bases unmatched. The CDR3 sequence is CATRTGGLGSNQPQHF. Here the CDR3 DNA reads TGTGCCACCCGGACAGGGGGCCTTGGGAGCAATCAGCCCCAGCATTTT.

The rearrangement joins TRBV20-1 to TRBJ2-7, with D perhaps being TRBD1 or TRBD2 (5 bases each). Germline V gives CDR1 DFQATT, CDR2 SNEGSKA (reference sequence). The ends were cut back, 5 bases at V and 2 bases at J, with 19 bases in the middle. This CDR3 has 15 residues. CDR3 DNA sequence: TGCAGTGCTCCGGTGCACGGGGACCCAACCTACGAGCAGTACTTC. It yields the protein CSAPVHGDPTYEQYF.

The chain couples TRBV27 to TRBJ2-6; 11 bases line up with TRBD2. The CDR3 extends over 20 amino acids. Trimming took 5 bases from V and 0 from J; bases not matched to a gene: 12. CDR1 and CDR2 from the germline V gene are MNHEY and SMNVEV (reference sequence). In nucleotides, the CDR3 is TGTGCCAGCAGTCCGAAGATTCAACTAGCGGGAGTCTCTGGGGCCAACGTCCTGACTTTC. Protein: CASSPKIQLAGVSGANVLTF. Using reference TRBV27 and TRBJ2-6 for the parts outside the CDR3, the full variable domain is EAQVTQNPRYLITVTGKKLTVTCSQNMNHEYMSWYRQDPGLGLRQIYYSMNVEVTDKGDVPEGYKVSRKEKRNFPLILESPSPNQTSLYFCASSPKIQLAGVSGANVLTFGAGSRLTVL.

The rearrangement links TRBV27 to TRBJ2-6, with D possibly matching TRBD1 (5 bases). The CDR3 is 15 amino acids. V was clipped by 9 bases and J by 0 bases, with 12 bases between them. The germline V gene encodes CDR1 MNHEY and CDR2 SMNVEV (reference sequence). The CDR3 spells CASTVGASGANVLTF. DNA for the CDR3: TGTGCCAGTACCGTTGGGGCCTCTGGGGCCAACGTCCTGACTTTC.

V gene TRBV27 combines with J gene TRBJ1-5; D is unresolved. Germline values: CDR1 MNHEY, CDR2 SMNVEV (reference sequence). Trimming cost V 1 base and J 5 bases, with 6 bases left between them. CDR3 size: 13 residues. CDR3 protein: CASSLFIDQPQHF. The CDR3, as DNA: TGTGCCAGCAGTTTATTCATTGATCAGCCCCAGCATTTT.

The gene calls are TRBV12-3 or TRBV12-4 and TRBJ1-5, with D possibly TRBD1 on 5 matching bases. V lost 2 bases, J lost 7 bases, and 21 bases lay in between. The CDR3 loop spans 17 amino acids. The CDR3 loop is CASSLSRGVLSAQPQHF. DNA of the CDR3: TGTGCCAGCAGTTTAAGTCGGGGGGTTTTATCGGCGCAGCCCCAGCATTTT.